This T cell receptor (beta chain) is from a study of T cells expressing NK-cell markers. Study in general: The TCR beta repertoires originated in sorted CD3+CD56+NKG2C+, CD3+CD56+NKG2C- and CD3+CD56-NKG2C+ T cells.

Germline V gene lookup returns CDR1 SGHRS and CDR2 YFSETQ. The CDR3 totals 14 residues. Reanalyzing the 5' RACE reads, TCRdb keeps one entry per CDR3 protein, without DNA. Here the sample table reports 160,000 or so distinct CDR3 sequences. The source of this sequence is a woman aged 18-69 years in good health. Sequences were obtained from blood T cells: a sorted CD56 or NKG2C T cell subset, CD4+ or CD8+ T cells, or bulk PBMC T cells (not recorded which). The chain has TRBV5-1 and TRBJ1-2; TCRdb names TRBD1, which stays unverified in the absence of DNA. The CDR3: CASSATGTGFGYTF.